This entry lists 20 T cell receptor beta chains sequenced from one sample in a study of blood T cells in healthy people across ages. A J-beta primer mix and a sample-barcoded 5' primer were used in a second PCR of roughly 7 to 12 cycles. MiXCR, run by TCRdb on the 5' RACE reads, gives a single entry per CDR3 protein. The sample lists 600,000 to 1,000,000 distinct CDR3 sequences; about 62% were seen once. The material sequenced was blood. Receptors originate from a man aged 25 to 40 in good health.

V gene TRBV10-3 combines with J gene TRBJ2-1; 10 bases agree with TRBD2. The germline V gene has CDR1 ENHRY and CDR2 SYGVKD. CDR3 length: 15 residues. The J segment lost 5 bases and the V segment lost 11 bases, leaving 12 bases of the junction unmatched. The chain's CDR3 is CAVGQGTSVNNEQFF. For the CDR3, the DNA is TGTGCCGTCGGACAAGGGACTAGCGTTAACAATGAGCAGTTCTTC.

The CDR3: CASTQSPGTPTYGYTF. CDR3 nucleotides: TGTGCCAGCACTCAATCCCCCGGGACTCCAACCTATGGCTACACCTTC. The J gene is TRBJ1-2, the V gene TRBV12-3 or TRBV12-4; D possibly corresponds to TRBD1 (5 bases). The germline V and J ends were trimmed by 7 bases and 4 bases, with 22 bases remaining between them. The CDR3 contains 16 residues.

The V call is TRBV28, the J call TRBJ2-6; 7 nucleotides agree with TRBD1. After removal of 6 bases from V and 3 bases from J, the junction contained 20 bases not matched to a gene. The CDR3 totals 20 residues. CDR1 and CDR2 from the germline V gene are MDHEN and SYDVKM. The DNA for the CDR3 is TGTGCCAGCAGCACAGACAGGGATGGGGGAGTTTTAGGTGGGGCCAACGTCCTGACTTTC. This translates into CASSTDRDGGVLGGANVLTF. The variable domain in full, completed from reference TRBV28 and TRBJ2-6, reads DVKVTQSSRYLVKRTGEKVFLECVQDMDHENMFWYRQDPGLGLRLIYFSYDVKMKEKGDIPEGYSVSREKKERFSLILESASTNQTSMYLCASSTDRDGGVLGGANVLTFGAGSRLTVL.

This clonotype was found a few times. The chain uses TRBV12-3 or TRBV12-4 and TRBJ2-1, with 7 bases identical to TRBD1. The length of the CDR3 is 16 residues. V gave up 5 bases and J gave up 5 bases; unmatched junction bases: 12. CDR3 sequence: CASSPQTGSPHNEQFF. The DNA for the CDR3 is TGTGCCAGCAGTCCCCAGACAGGGTCCCCACACAATGAGCAGTTCTTC.

This sequence joins TRBV7-8 and TRBJ2-1; 7 bases map to TRBD2. V lost 5 bases and J lost 12; bases outside the gene matches: 13. CDR3 size: 14 residues. Germline loops: CDR1 SGHVS, CDR2 FQNEAQ. The CDR3 DNA follows: TGTGCCAGCAGCGCAGCTTCCGCGGGGAGGGGGCAGTTCTTC. Protein sequence: CASSAASAGRGQFF.

The V and J genes are TRBV6-5 and TRBJ2-5; a weak D match, TRBD2 (5 bases). Trimming removed 5 bases from V and 5 bases from J, with 12 bases in between. The germline V gene encodes CDR1 MNHEY and CDR2 SVGAGI. The CDR3 has 13 amino acids. The CDR3 coding sequence is TGTGCCAGCAGTGCCGTTTCGGGGGAGACCCAGTACTTC. As protein: CASSAVSGETQYF.

This chain joins TRBV7-9 and TRBJ2-1; the match to TRBD2 covers 9 bases. J gave up 9 bases and V 4 bases, and 10 bases lay outside the gene matches. The germline V gene encodes CDR1 SEHNR and CDR2 FQNEAQ (reference sequence). The CDR3 is made up of 15 amino acids. CDR3: CASSSGGGRATEQFF. CDR3 coding DNA: TGTGCCAGCAGCTCAGGCGGCGGGAGGGCCACTGAGCAGTTCTTC.

The DNA of the CDR3 is TGTGCCAGCAGCTTAATATCGGGGGGCTCACCCCTCCACTTT. Residues: CASSLISGGSPLHF. V is TRBV11-2 and J is TRBJ1-6, with D perhaps matching TRBD1 (6 bases). V was clipped by 2 bases and J by 10 bases, with 12 bases between them. CDR1 and CDR2 from the germline V gene are SGHAT and FQNNGV. The CDR3 loop spans 14 amino acids. Together with reference TRBV11-2 and TRBJ1-6, the CDR3 gives the full variable domain: EAGVAQSPRYKIIEKRQSVAFWCNPISGHATLYWYQQILGQGPKLLIQFQNNGVVDDSQLPKDRFSAERLKGVDSTLKIQPAKLEDSAVYLCASSLISGGSPLHFGNGTRLTVT.

This clonotype was seen a handful of times. The chain couples TRBV3-1 to TRBJ2-7; D not resolved. Germline lookup yields CDR1 LGHDT and CDR2 YNNKEL (reference sequence). V gave up 5 bases and J gave up 3 bases, with 8 bases separating them. CDR3 length: 12 residues. The CDR3 loop reads CASSSKNYEQYF. CDR3 bases: TGTGCCAGCAGCAGCAAAAACTACGAGCAGTACTTC.

J is TRBJ1-2 and V is TRBV10-3, with 9 nucleotides matching TRBD1. The germline CDR1 and CDR2 sequences are ENHRY and SYGVKD. There are 16 residues in the CDR3. Trimming removed 4 bases from V and 8 bases from J; junction bases left unmatched: 14. Here the CDR3 DNA reads TGTGCCATCAGTGCCGGACAGGGGAAAAGCGCCAGCGGCTACACCTTC. It encodes CAISAGQGKSASGYTF.

This clonotype was seen a handful of times. A single base separates this from a much larger clone, so it may be a read error. V usage is TRBV28 and J usage is TRBJ2-7, with D possibly TRBD2 on 5 matching bases. Germline assignment: CDR1 MDHEN and CDR2 SYDVKM. This CDR3 contains 12 residues. Deletions cut 2 bases from V and 7 bases from J, with 9 bases between. The CDR3 DNA is TGTGCCAGCAGTTTAGAGGGCCATGAGCAGTACTTC. It codes for CASSLEGHEQYF.

This clonotype appeared a few times. The gene calls are TRBV11-1 and TRBJ1-1; possibly TRBD1 for D (5 bases). The V gene lost 5 bases and the J gene lost 5 bases, with 12 bases spanning the gap. Germline V gene data show CDR1 as SGHAT and CDR2 as FQDESV (reference sequence). This CDR3 has 13 amino acids. DNA of the CDR3: TGTGCCAGCAGCCCAAGCGGGGGAACTGAAGCTTTCTTT. Translating it yields CASSPSGGTEAFF.

The chain uses TRBV28 and TRBJ1-1; possibly TRBD1 for D (5 bases). This CDR3 spans 14 amino acids. Trimming shortened V by 2 bases and J by 6 bases, and 13 bases separated the two germline ends. Germline CDR1 MDHEN, CDR2 SYDVKM. CDR3 nucleotide sequence: TGTGCCAGCAGTTTAGGGGGGTCTGTCCCTGAAGCTTTCTTT. It is translated as CASSLGGSVPEAFF.

This clonotype has only a few counts. The chain combines TRBV20-1 with TRBJ2-1; 11 nucleotides line up with TRBD2. This CDR3 region has 16 residues. After removal of 6 bases from V and 10 bases from J, the junction contained 17 bases not matched to a gene. Per germline, CDR1 DFQATT and CDR2 SNEGSKA (reference sequence). The CDR3 nucleotides are TGCAGTGCCCCGGCGATAGCGGGGGGGTATTCCAGGGAGCAGTTCTTC. It translates to CSAPAIAGGYSREQFF.

The chain combines TRBV12-3 or TRBV12-4 with TRBJ2-3; 9 nucleotides match TRBD2. J lost 4 bases, V lost 0 bases, and 8 bases had no gene match. This CDR3 is built from 17 residues. The CDR3 here is CASSLAGLAGIPDTQYF. The CDR3 DNA sequence: TGTGCCAGCAGTTTAGCGGGGCTAGCGGGGATCCCAGATACGCAGTATTTT.

The genes are TRBV19 and TRBJ2-7; D unclear. This CDR3 region has 14 residues. V shed 2 bases and J shed 3 bases, with 11 bases lying between them. From germline, CDR1 is LNHDA and CDR2 SQIVND (reference sequence). Here the CDR3 reads CASSISRLLYEQYF. The CDR3, as DNA: TGTGCCAGTAGTATATCCCGACTCCTCTACGAGCAGTACTTC.

This clonotype was detected a few times. The chain is built from TRBV7-3 and TRBJ2-7; tentative D call: TRBD1 (5 bases). This CDR3 spans 13 amino acids. CDR1 and CDR2 from the germline V gene are SGHTA and FQGTGA. Between the trimmed V and J ends, which lost 5 bases and 3 bases, there was a span of 11 bases. Written as DNA, the CDR3 is TGTGCCAGCAGCCCATCCACAGGCTACGAGCAGTACTTC. Translating it yields CASSPSTGYEQYF. Looking up the rest from reference TRBV7-3 and TRBJ2-7 gives the full variable domain: GAGVSQTPSNKVTEKGKYVELRCDPISGHTALYWYRQSLGQGPEFLIYFQGTGAADDSGLPNDRFFAVRPEGSVSTLKIQRTERGDSAVYLCASSPSTGYEQYFGPGTRLTVT.

The V call is TRBV24-1, the J call TRBJ2-2; tentatively, D is TRBD1 or TRBD2 (5 bases each). The V end was cut by 6 bases, the J end by 1 base, with 8 bases between. The CDR3 length is 14 residues. CDR1 KGHDR and CDR2 SFDVKD come from the germline V gene. The CDR3 here is CATSRGQNTGELFF. In DNA, the CDR3 is TGTGCCACCAGTCGGGGCCAGAACACCGGGGAGCTGTTTTTT.

The chain is built from TRBV5-5 and TRBJ2-3; either TRBD1 or TRBD2 may fit D (5 bases each). V was trimmed by 5 bases and J by 0 bases, leaving 10 bases between them. Looked up from germline, CDR1 is SGHKS and CDR2 is YYEKEE (reference sequence). The CDR3 consists of 14 residues. CDR3 sequence: CASRRGASTDTQYF. CDR3 bases: TGTGCCAGCAGGAGGGGAGCTAGCACAGATACGCAGTATTTT.

The sample holds a few counts of this clonotype. V usage is TRBV29-1 and J usage is TRBJ2-1; 7 bases map to TRBD1. This CDR3 has 12 residues. After removal of 4 bases from V and 6 bases from J, the junction contained 3 bases not matched to a gene. CDR1 and CDR2 from the germline V gene are SQVTM and ANQGSEA. CDR3 nucleotide sequence: TGCAGCGTTGTTGAGGGGGCCAATGAGCAGTTCTTC. It yields the protein CSVVEGANEQFF.